The 25 T cell receptor beta chains below all came from one sample that was sequenced in a study of a mutant IDH1 vaccine in newly diagnosed glioma (dated by TCRdb to about 2021). The time point tag for this specimen amounts to: week 23, last vaccination. Each vaccine dose was 300 ug of a 20-mer mutant IDH1 peptide in Montanide, given subcutaneously with topical imiquimod. Library creation used the immunoSEQ multiplex PCR assay. Sourced from immuneACCESS, this table was stored by TCRdb with only in-frame sequences that have V and J called. A share of the clones is absent; for the studies checked, an unresolved V gene accounts for under half, and the remainder has no known explanation. The sample table lists around 76,000 clones, 75% to 90% of them with a count of one. In total, the top ten clones hold over 0.7% of the sample. Antigens for these TCRs are unknown. The material sequenced was PBMCs, taken from a glioma patient whose treatment included an IDH1 peptide vaccine. These receptors came from a woman between 50 and 59 years old with glioma.

CDR3 in DNA: TGTGCCATCAGTGAGAGGGAATCCTACGAGCAGTACTTC. Its translation is CAISERESYEQYF. V and J are TRBV10-3 and TRBJ2-7; no clear D. CDR1 and CDR2 (germline): ENHRY, SYGVKD. V dropped 2 bases and J dropped 1 base, with 6 bases sitting between them. This CDR3 has 13 amino acids.

The chain employs TRBV7-8 and TRBJ2-1; 14 bases are shared with TRBD2. This CDR3 comprises 19 residues. Germline V gives CDR1 SGHVS, CDR2 FQNEAQ. Unmatched junction bases numbered 11, after V lost 5 bases and J lost 2 bases. Here the CDR3 reads CASSVPPAGLAGAYNEQFF. CDR3 in DNA: TGTGCCAGCAGCGTCCCCCCCGCGGGACTAGCGGGAGCCTACAATGAGCAGTTCTTC.

This clone is a singleton in its sample. The V and J genes are TRBV6-5 and TRBJ1-3; no firm D call. V dropped 6 bases and J dropped 0 bases, with 9 bases sitting between them. Germline CDR1 MNHEY, CDR2 SVGAGI. This CDR3 contains 14 residues. Written as DNA, the CDR3 is TGTGCCAGCAGCTCCACTCGCTCTGGAAACACCATATATTTT. It is translated as CASSSTRSGNTIYF.

The chain links TRBV4-1 to TRBJ2-4; 9 positions agree with TRBD2. Germline assignment: CDR1 MGHRA and CDR2 YSYEKL. After removal of 5 bases from V and 2 bases from J, the junction contained 13 bases not matched to a gene. The CDR3 runs to 18 residues. CDR3 DNA: TGCGCCAGCAGCTTGAGACTAGCGGTTGCCCCCTCCAAAAACATTCAGTACTTC. Its protein is CASSLRLAVAPSKNIQYF.

The V gene is TRBV29-1, the J gene TRBJ2-3; 9 bases are shared with TRBD1. Trimming at V came to 7 bases and at J to 2 bases, leaving 4 bases not matched to a gene. The CDR3 runs to 13 residues. The germline V gene encodes CDR1 SQVTM and CDR2 ANQGSEA. The CDR3: CSAGTGITDTQYF. The DNA for the CDR3 is TGCAGCGCCGGGACAGGGATCACAGATACGCAGTATTTT.

The chain employs TRBV5-8 and TRBJ1-3, with D uncertain. This CDR3 region has 15 residues. Trimming took off 5 bases at V and 1 base at J, with 13 bases between the two ends. The V gene's germline CDR1 is SGHTS and CDR2 YDEGEE. The CDR3 nucleotides read TGTGCCAGCAGGACCCCAAAGGCATCTGGAAACACCATATATTTT. This codes for CASRTPKASGNTIYF.

This rearrangement joins TRBV6-6 to TRBJ2-3; either TRBD1 or TRBD2 may fit D (6 bases each). The CDR3 extends over 13 amino acids. Germline CDR1 reads MNHNY; CDR2 reads SVGAGI (reference sequence). V dropped 11 bases and J dropped 9 bases, with 21 bases sitting between them. The DNA for the CDR3 is TGTGCCCATAACAGGGCCGCCGGGGGCACGCAGTATTTT. It encodes CAHNRAAGGTQYF.

The genes are TRBV7-6 and TRBJ2-5, with D perhaps TRBD1 or TRBD2 (7 bases each). This CDR3 contains 15 residues. Trimming took 1 base from V and 3 from J, leaving 12 bases between them. The germline CDR1 and CDR2 sequences are SGHVS and FNYEAQ. CDR3 region: CASSLGQGGEETQYF. The CDR3 coding sequence is TGTGCCAGCAGCTTAGGACAGGGAGGGGAAGAGACCCAGTACTTC.

Regarding this clone: The same CDR3 arises from other DNA sequences in this sample as well. CDR3 loop: CASSVTGELFF. Here the CDR3 DNA reads TGTGCCAGCAGTGTTACCGGGGAGCTGTTTTTT. This chain joins TRBV9 and TRBJ2-2; D unclear. Germline loops: CDR1 SGDLS, CDR2 YYNGEE. Trimming stripped 5 bases from V and 5 bases from J, with 4 bases between. This CDR3 is 11 amino acids long.

The V call is TRBV10-2, the J call TRBJ2-2; D call uncertain. This CDR3 spans 11 amino acids. Trimming cost V 3 bases and J 7 bases, with 3 bases left between them. Germline CDR1 WSHSY, CDR2 SAAADI. This CDR3 reads CASSDSGELFF. In DNA form, the CDR3 reads TGCGCCAGCAGTGACAGCGGGGAGCTGTTTTTT.

This clone was counted once. V and J are TRBV2 and TRBJ2-3; tentatively, D is TRBD2 (6 bases). CDR1 and CDR2 (germline): SNHLY, FYNNEI. The CDR3 spans 14 residues. V was pared by 7 bases and J by 2 bases, with 13 bases between. Written as DNA, the CDR3 is TGTGCCAGCACCGCACGGGAGTTCACAGATACGCAGTATTTT. As protein: CASTAREFTDTQYF.

The J gene is TRBJ1-1, the V gene TRBV7-9, with D possibly TRBD1 on 6 matching bases. V lost 5 bases and J lost 7, with 8 bases in between. The CDR3 is 11 amino acids. Germline loops: CDR1 SEHNR, CDR2 FQNEAQ (reference sequence). CDR3 coding DNA: TGTGCCAGCAGCCGGACAGTTGAAGCTTTCTTT. It is translated as CASSRTVEAFF.

The chain has TRBV5-8 and TRBJ2-2, with 10 bases lining up with TRBD2. After removal of 0 bases from V and 1 base from J, the junction contained 6 bases not matched to a gene. Per the germline V gene, CDR1 is SGHTS and CDR2 is YDEGEE. The CDR3 contains 18 residues. The CDR3 region is CASSLGLAGVGNTGELFF. CDR3 in DNA: TGTGCCAGCAGCTTGGGGCTAGCGGGAGTCGGGAACACCGGGGAGCTGTTTTTT.

This rearrangement joins TRBV27 to TRBJ2-1; D may be TRBD1 or TRBD2 (6 bases each). V lost 1 base and J lost 2, with 9 bases in between. CDR1 and CDR2 (germline): MNHEY, SMNVEV (reference sequence). This CDR3 has 15 amino acids. CDR3: CASSLWGAPYNEQFF. The DNA of the CDR3 is TGTGCCAGCAGTTTATGGGGGGCCCCCTACAATGAGCAGTTCTTC.

The V call is TRBV10-2, the J call TRBJ2-5, with 7 bases fitting TRBD2. The germline CDR1 and CDR2 sequences are WSHSY and SAAADI. This CDR3 spans 13 amino acids. V shed 3 bases, J shed 5 bases, and the junction held 3 bases outside the gene matches. The CDR3 spells CASSDWEGETQYF. CDR3 nucleotides: TGCGCCAGCAGTGATTGGGAGGGTGAGACCCAGTACTTC.

The V gene is TRBV7-2, the J gene TRBJ2-7; 12 bases are a match to TRBD1. V lost 5 bases, J lost 7 bases, and 9 bases stayed unmatched. The CDR3 is 15 residues long. Germline lookup yields CDR1 SGHTA and CDR2 FQGNSA. The CDR3 DNA sequence: TGTGCCAGCAGCGTAACCGGGACAGGGGGCTGGGAGCAGTACTTC. Protein: CASSVTGTGGWEQYF.

This rearrangement joins TRBV19 to TRBJ1-2; D call uncertain. Germline V gene data show CDR1 as LNHDA and CDR2 as SQIVND (reference sequence). Deletions cut 4 bases from V and 1 base from J, with 10 bases between. This CDR3 comprises 14 residues. The chain's CDR3 is CASSNGGSNYGYTF. CDR3 nucleotide sequence: TGTGCCAGTAGTAACGGCGGGAGTAACTATGGCTACACCTTC. Using reference TRBV19 and TRBJ1-2 for the parts outside the CDR3, the full variable domain is DGGITQSPKYLFRKEGQNVTLSCEQNLNHDAMYWYRQDPGQGLRLIYYSQIVNDFQKGDIAEGYSVSREKKESFPLTVTSAQKNPTAFYLCASSNGGSNYGYTFGSGTRLTVV.

This clone was found a few times. The rearrangement links TRBV30 to TRBJ2-7; D ambiguous. Germline V gives CDR1 GTSNPN, CDR2 SVGIG (reference sequence). This CDR3 has 15 residues. The V end was cut by 0 bases, the J end by 0 bases, with 12 bases between. The CDR3 sequence: CAWSVGITSSYEQYF. Here the CDR3 DNA reads TGTGCCTGGAGTGTAGGCATCACGAGCTCCTACGAGCAGTACTTC.

V gene TRBV18 combines with J gene TRBJ2-2; weak D call: TRBD2 (6 bases). Trimming took off 8 bases at V and 4 bases at J, with 14 bases between the two ends. This CDR3 spans 14 amino acids. Germline CDR1 KGHSH, CDR2 LQKENI. CDR3 DNA sequence: TGTGCCAGCGCCGGGTCGGGAGCCACCGGGGAGCTGTTTTTT. As protein: CASAGSGATGELFF.

The chain links TRBV27 to TRBJ2-1, with TRBD2 matching 9 bases. The CDR3 runs 20 residues. Germline CDR1 is MNHEY and CDR2 is SMNVEV (reference sequence). The junction had 21 bases not matched to a gene; V was cut back by 5 bases and J by 4 bases. CDR3 residues: CASSRTLTPLSSGKYNEQFF. CDR3 nucleotide sequence: TGTGCCAGCAGTCGTACCCTTACCCCTCTCTCTAGCGGGAAGTACAATGAGCAGTTCTTC.

V is TRBV27 and J is TRBJ1-1, with D perhaps TRBD1 (5 bases). V lost 4 bases to trimming and J lost 0 bases, with 9 bases between them. The CDR3 sequence is 14 residues long. Germline V gene lookup returns CDR1 MNHEY and CDR2 SMNVEV (reference sequence). In DNA, the CDR3 is TGTGCCAGCAGTTGGTCCAGGGTGAACACTGAAGCTTTCTTT. This encodes CASSWSRVNTEAFF.

V usage is TRBV7-9 and J usage is TRBJ1-2, with a tentative D call TRBD1 (6 bases). CDR1 is SEHNR and CDR2 is FQNEAQ in the germline V gene (reference sequence). Trimming took 5 bases from V and 0 from J, leaving 7 bases between them. The CDR3 loop spans 13 amino acids. The DNA of the CDR3 is TGTGCCAGCAGCGACAGGACTAACTATGGCTACACCTTC. It codes for CASSDRTNYGYTF.

CDR3 residues: CASQDRGYGYTF. The CDR3 coding sequence is TGTGCCAGCCAGGACAGGGGTTATGGCTACACCTTC. This chain links TRBV28 with TRBJ1-2; TRBD1 matches at 9 bases. After removal of 8 bases from V and 5 bases from J, the junction contained 3 bases not matched to a gene. The germline gives CDR1 MDHEN, CDR2 SYDVKM. The CDR3 spans 12 residues.

CDR3 nucleotides: TGTGCCAGTAGTCTCGCACCGGGACTAGCGGGAGCCTACGAGCAGTACTTC. Translating it yields CASSLAPGLAGAYEQYF. The chain combines TRBV19 with TRBJ2-7; 14 nucleotides match TRBD2. Germline CDR1 LNHDA, CDR2 SQIVND (reference sequence). This CDR3 is 17 amino acids long. J gave up 2 bases and V 5 bases, and 8 bases lay outside the gene matches.

The chain links TRBV5-1 to TRBJ2-6, with a possible D match to TRBD2 (7 bases). From germline, CDR1 is SGHRS and CDR2 YFSETQ. V was clipped by 4 bases and J by 0 bases, with 20 bases between them. The CDR3 is made up of 19 amino acids. The CDR3 DNA is TGCGCCAGCAGCCCCCCGGGGGGCGGGAGCCTCTCTGGGGCCAACGTCCTGACTTTC. This codes for CASSPPGGGSLSGANVLTF.